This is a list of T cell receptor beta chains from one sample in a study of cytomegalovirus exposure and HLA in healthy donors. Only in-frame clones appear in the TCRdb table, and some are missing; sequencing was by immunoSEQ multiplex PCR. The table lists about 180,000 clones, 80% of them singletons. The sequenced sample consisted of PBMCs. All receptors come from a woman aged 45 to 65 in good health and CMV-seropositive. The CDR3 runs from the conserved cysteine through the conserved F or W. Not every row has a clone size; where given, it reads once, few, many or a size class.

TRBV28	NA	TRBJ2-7	CASSLGETTKYF
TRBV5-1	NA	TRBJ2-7	CASSTGQSPSYF
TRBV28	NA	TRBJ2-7	CASSFPGTGGGHEQYF
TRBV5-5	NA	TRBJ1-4	CASSYGQGATNEKLFF
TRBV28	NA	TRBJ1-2	CASSWTVPYGYTF
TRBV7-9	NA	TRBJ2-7	CSSRSASGRSYEQYF
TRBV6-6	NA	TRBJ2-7	CAGGQGLRPYEQYF
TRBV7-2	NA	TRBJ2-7	CASSSLPGLAYEQYF
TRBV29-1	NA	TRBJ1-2	CSVEGWTGTGRGYTF
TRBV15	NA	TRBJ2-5	CATSRGGRETQYF
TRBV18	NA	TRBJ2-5	CASSLAGGYGETQYF
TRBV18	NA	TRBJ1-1	CASSPLSDRGWAFF
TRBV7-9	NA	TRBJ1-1	CASSLGDSASEAFF
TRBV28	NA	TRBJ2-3	CASLPGLAGGRGTDTQYF
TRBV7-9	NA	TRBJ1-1	CASSPHLTGNTEAFF
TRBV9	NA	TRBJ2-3	CASSVGGDRTDTQYF
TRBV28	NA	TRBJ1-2	CASVGGPWNGYTF
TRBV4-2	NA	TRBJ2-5	CASRRDPMGETQYF
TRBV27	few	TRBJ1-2	CASSRTGGGGYTF
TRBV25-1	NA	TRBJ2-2	CASSESLTSSTGELFF
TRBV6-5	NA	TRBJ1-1	CASSYIKNTEAFF
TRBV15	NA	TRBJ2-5	CATARTPDTNGETQYF
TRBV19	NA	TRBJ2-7	CASSTPYRDFNEQYF
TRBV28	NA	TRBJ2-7	CASFSRQGYEQYF
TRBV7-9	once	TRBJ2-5	CASSLGGTLREETQYF
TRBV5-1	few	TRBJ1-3	CASSLAEHGNTIYF